This T cell receptor (beta chain) is drawn from a study of blood T cell repertoires in COVID-19. Two negative PCRs, clearance, or symptom resolution characterized the recovered Cohort 3 donors. Methods used by the authors: Amplification of reference gene primers provided the estimated nucleated cell counts. Libraries were prepared by immunoSEQ multiplex PCR; TCRdb keeps only in-frame clonotypes and omits some of them. For V, J and clone size, that table is used; D and trimming come from the DNA. Here the sample spans over 150,000 clones, more than 80% being singletons. This CDR3 contains 16 residues. Trimming removed 6 bases from V and 2 bases from J; junction bases left unmatched: 9. Germline values: CDR1 MNHEY, CDR2 SMNVEV (reference sequence).

V usage is TRBV27 and J usage is TRBJ1-2; 10 bases are a match to TRBD1. The sequence derives from a man in his forties or fifties who had recovered from COVID-19. Sequenced sample: PBMCs or T cells enriched from blood (not recorded which). The CDR3 sequence: CASSRDRGLSNYGYTF. CDR3 nucleotides: TGTGCCAGCAGCCGGGACAGGGGACTGTCGAACTATGGCTACACCTTC.